This T cell receptor beta chain was captured by sequencing in a study of T cell clonality in common variable immunodeficiency. CVID subjects were neither ill nor on immunomodulatory or immunosuppressive medication at sampling. This clone was counted a few times. Its specificity is unknown. Coverage ceases 3 residues before the CDR3 finishes, and the germline J gene fills in the end. With V trimmed by 5 bases and J by 4 bases, 6 bases remained unmatched. The length of the CDR3 is 15 residues. Germline CDR1 reads SGHNT; CDR2 reads YENEEA. Study-wide results and limits: Reportedly, TCR beta sequences from common variable immunodeficiency showed fewer deletions and N-nucleotide insertions. CVID subjects shared fewer TCRbeta clones than healthy controls did. CVID subjects had higher TCRbeta clonality than healthy controls, most marked in about a third.

The method was immunoSEQ multiplex PCR; TCRdb's version includes in-frame clones alone and lacks a portion of them. This sample has around 42,000 clones, each found more than once. This sequence joins TRBV11-3 and TRBJ2-3; 10 positions match TRBD2. Sample: peripheral blood mononuclear cells. The sequence derives from a human donor with common variable immunodeficiency. CDR3 protein: CASSRVAGGADTQYF. Partial CDR3 DNA: TGTGCCAGCAGCCGGGTAGCGGGAGGAGCAGATACG.